A single sample gave rise to the 4 T cell receptor beta chains below, sequenced in a study of blood T cell repertoires in COVID-19 (dated by TCRdb to the early 2020s). The library was made by the immunoSEQ multiplex PCR assay. TCRdb re-hosts the immuneACCESS table, in-frame sequences only. Its copies lack some clones; in the studies checked, an unresolved V gene accounts for under half of them, and the cause for the rest is not known. This sample holds about 350,000 clones; roughly 87% were observed only once. In total, the top ten clones hold less than 5% of the sample. The sequenced material came from peripheral blood. Receptors were obtained from an older woman with COVID-19, enrolled during active disease.

The rearrangement links TRBV5-1 to TRBJ1-1; tentative D call: TRBD1 (5 bases). There are 15 residues in the CDR3. Trimming took off 0 bases at V and 1 base at J, with 10 bases between the two ends. The germline CDR1 and CDR2 sequences are SGHRS and YFSETQ. This CDR3 is CASSLDRFSNTEAFF. CDR3 DNA: TGCGCCAGCAGCTTGGACAGGTTCTCGAACACTGAAGCTTTCTTT.

V is TRBV11-2 and J is TRBJ2-3, with 7 bases aligning to TRBD2. CDR3 length: 14 amino acids. Germline CDR1 SGHAT, CDR2 FQNNGV. V dropped 1 base and J dropped 5; count of bases not matched to a gene: 3. The CDR3 region is CASSLVVAGDTQYF. For the CDR3, the DNA is TGTGCCAGCAGCTTAGTAGTAGCGGGAGATACGCAGTATTTT.

The chain joins TRBV6-5 to TRBJ1-2; D not resolved. The CDR3 spans 15 residues. Germline assignment: CDR1 MNHEY and CDR2 SVGAGI. Trimming stripped 0 bases from V and 7 bases from J, with 15 bases between. CDR3 sequence: CASSYSPGSPGGYTF. The CDR3 DNA sequence: TGTGCCAGCAGTTACTCCCCCGGCTCGCCGGGTGGCTACACCTTC.

The chain employs TRBV11-1 and TRBJ2-3; weak D call: TRBD1 (5 bases). Germline lookup yields CDR1 SGHAT and CDR2 FQDESV (reference sequence). Trimming removed 5 bases from V and 5 bases from J, with 14 bases in between. The CDR3 is made up of 14 amino acids. In nucleotides, the CDR3 is TGTGCCAGCAGCCGACAGCCTGCTAGAGATACGCAGTATTTT. Protein sequence: CASSRQPARDTQYF.